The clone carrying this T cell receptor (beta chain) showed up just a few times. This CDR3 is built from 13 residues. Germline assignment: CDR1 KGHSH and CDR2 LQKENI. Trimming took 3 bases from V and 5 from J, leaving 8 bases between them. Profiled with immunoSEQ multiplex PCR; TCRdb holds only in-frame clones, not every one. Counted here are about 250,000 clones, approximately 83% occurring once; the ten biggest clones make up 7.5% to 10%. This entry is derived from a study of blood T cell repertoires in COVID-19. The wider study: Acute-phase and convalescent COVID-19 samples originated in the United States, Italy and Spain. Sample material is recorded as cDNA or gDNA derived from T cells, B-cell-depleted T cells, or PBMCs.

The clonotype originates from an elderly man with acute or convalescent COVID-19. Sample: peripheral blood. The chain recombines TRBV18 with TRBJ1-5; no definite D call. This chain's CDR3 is CASSPASYQPQHF. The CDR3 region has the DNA TGTGCCAGCTCACCCGCAAGCTATCAGCCCCAGCATTTT.